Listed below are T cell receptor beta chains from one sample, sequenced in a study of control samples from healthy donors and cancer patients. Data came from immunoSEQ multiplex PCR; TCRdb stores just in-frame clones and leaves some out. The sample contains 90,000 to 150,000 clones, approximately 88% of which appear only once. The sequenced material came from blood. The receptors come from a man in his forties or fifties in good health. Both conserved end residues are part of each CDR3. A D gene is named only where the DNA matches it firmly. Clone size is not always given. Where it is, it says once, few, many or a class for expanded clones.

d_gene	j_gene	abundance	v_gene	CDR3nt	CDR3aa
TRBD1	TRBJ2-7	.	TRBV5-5	TGTGCCAGCAGCTTGAAAAGACAGGGAGAGTACTTC	CASSLKRQGEYF
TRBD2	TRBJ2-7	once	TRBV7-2	TGTGCCAGCAGCGAAGTCGGGGGGACCCTCTACGAGCAGTACTTC	CASSEVGGTLYEQYF
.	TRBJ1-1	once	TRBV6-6	TGTGCCAGCAGTTACGGGGGAGGGGTGAACACTGAAGCTTTCTTT	CASSYGGGVNTEAFF
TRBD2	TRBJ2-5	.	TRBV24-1	TGTGCCACCAGTGATCCGAATCTAGCGGGGCGACAAGAGACCCAGTACTTC	CATSDPNLAGRQETQYF
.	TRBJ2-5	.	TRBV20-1	TGCAGTGCTAGGCTACAGGAGACCCAGTACTTC	CSARLQETQYF
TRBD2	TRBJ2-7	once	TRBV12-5	TGTGCTAGTGGTTTGGTATCTCTTCCACTGGGGGGGAGGAGCTCCTACGAGCAGTACTTC	CASGLVSLPLGGRSSYEQYF
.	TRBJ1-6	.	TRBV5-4	TGTGCCAGCAGCTTACAGGGCGATAATTCACCCCTCCACTTT	CASSLQGDNSPLHF
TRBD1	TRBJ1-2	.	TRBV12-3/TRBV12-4	TGTGCCAGCAGCGGGACAGCCAACTATGGCTACACCTTC	CASSGTANYGYTF
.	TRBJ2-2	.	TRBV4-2	TGTGCCAGCAGCCAAGTTGCAGAGGGGGCCGGGGAGCTGTTTTTT	CASSQVAEGAGELFF
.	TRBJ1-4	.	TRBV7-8	TGTGCCAGCAGCTTAGGTGTGGGGGTGGTTAATGAAAAACTGTTTTTT	CASSLGVGVVNEKLFF
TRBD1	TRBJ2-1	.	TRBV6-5	TGTGCCAGCAGTTCCCCGGCAGGGGGCAACAATGAGCAGTTCTTC	CASSSPAGGNNEQFF
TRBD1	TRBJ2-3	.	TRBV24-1	TGTGCCACCAGTGATTCGGGACAGGGGGCATCAGATACGCAGTATTTT	CATSDSGQGASDTQYF
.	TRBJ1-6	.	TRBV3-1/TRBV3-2	TGTGCCAGCAGCCAGCTGAAGAGCTCCTATAATTCACCCCTCCACTTT	CASSQLKSSYNSPLHF
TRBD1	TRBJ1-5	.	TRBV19	TGTGCCAGTAGTAACCCGCGGACAGGGGGCATTCAGCCCCAGCATTTT	CASSNPRTGGIQPQHF
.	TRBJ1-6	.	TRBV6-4	TGTGCCAGCTGGGGCAGGGAAGGAAATAATTCACCCCTCCACTTT	CASWGREGNNSPLHF
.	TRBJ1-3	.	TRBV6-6	TGTGCCAGCAGTTACAGTCGGGACTCTGGAAACACCATATATTTT	CASSYSRDSGNTIYF